Presented here are 2 T cell receptor beta chains from one specimen sequenced in a study of blood T cell repertoires in COVID-19. Profiling relied on immunoSEQ multiplex PCR, and the TCRdb table lists in-frame clones only, not all of them. The top ten clones hold almost 9% of a sample with about 140,000 clones, about four fifths of them seen once. Sequencing was done on a sample of peripheral blood. These receptors came from a man aged 25 to 40 with COVID-19, enrolled during active disease.

The J gene is TRBJ2-7, the V gene TRBV9, with 7 bases lining up with TRBD1. The ends lost 3 bases at V and 5 bases at J; junction bases unmatched: 8. There are 14 residues in the CDR3. The germline gives CDR1 SGDLS, CDR2 YYNGEE. CDR3 amino acids: CASSAGNRGHEQYF. The CDR3 DNA reads as TGTGCCAGCAGCGCTGGGAACAGGGGCCACGAGCAGTACTTC.

V and J are TRBV2 and TRBJ1-6; 9 bases match TRBD1. The CDR3 contains 13 residues. Germline CDR1 SNHLY, CDR2 FYNNEI. The V gene end was trimmed by 9 bases and the J gene end by 8 bases; junction bases not matched to a gene: 5. The CDR3 sequence: CASSGTGHSPLHF. CDR3 in DNA: TGTGCCAGTTCCGGGACAGGGCATTCACCCCTCCACTTT.